These T cell receptor beta chains were read from a single sample in a study of shared clonotypes between healthy human individuals. Using immunoSEQ multiplex PCR, the repertoire was profiled, and TCRdb retains in-frame clones only, with some absent. The table includes approximately 2,000,000 clones, roughly 93% detected once. The specimen sequenced was naive CD8+ T cells from PBMCs. The receptors shown here come from a young man in good health. Some clones in this sample may be carry-over from other donors' samples. Each CDR3 is given with its conserved first and last residue. Each record gives: J gene, clone size, D gene, V gene, CDR3 DNA, CDR3 protein. The D gene is left open where the match is weak. Size is omitted from some rows. Given values are once, few, many or a class for expanded clones.

TRBJ1-1	-	TRBD1	TRBV27	TGTGCCAGCAAAAGCGAGGGGGCTGCTGCTGAAGCTTTCTTT	CASKSEGAAAEAFF
TRBJ1-1	-	-	TRBV7-9	TGTGGGGTTGGGACTGAAGCTTTCTTT	CGVGTEAFF
TRBJ1-1	-	-	TRBV19	TGTGCCAGTCTGGGGCCCCGCGGGGCTTTCTTT	CASLGPRGAFF
TRBJ2-3	-	-	TRBV11-2	TGTGCCACCTTTGGAGGGACAGATACGCAGTATTTT	CATFGGTDTQYF
TRBJ1-1	-	-	TRBV27	TGTGCCAGCGGGAACAGACTGAACACTGAAGCTTTCTTT	CASGNRLNTEAFF
TRBJ2-7	-	TRBD2	TRBV7-8	TGTGCCAGCAGACCTCTAGCGGGAGACCGCGACGAGCAGTACTTC	CASRPLAGDRDEQYF
TRBJ2-7	once	-	TRBV6-1	TGTGCCAGCAGGGATTACTACGAGCAGTACTTC	CASRDYYEQYF
TRBJ2-1	-	-	TRBV25-1	TGTGCCAGCAGTGAGGGGGCTCGAGACAATGAGCAGTTCTTC	CASSEGARDNEQFF
TRBJ1-2	-	-	TRBV30	TGTGCCTGGAGTCCCATCACGGCAGTTGGCATTCACTATGGCTACACCTTC	CAWSPITAVGIHYGYTF
TRBJ2-3	-	-	TRBV27	TGTGCCAGCAGCTGGGGGAACACAGATACGCAGTATTTT	CASSWGNTDTQYF
TRBJ2-3	once	-	TRBV11-2	TGTGCCAGCAGCTTGGGGACTCGGAGCAGATTAGGCACAGATACGCAGTATTTT	CASSLGTRSRLGTDTQYF
TRBJ2-1	-	TRBD2	TRBV28	TGTGCCAGCTCGTTGGCGGGAGTAGCTGAGCAGTTCTTC	CASSLAGVAEQFF
TRBJ1-5	-	-	TRBV28	TGTGCCAGCAGACGAACCCTGGCGGCAAGCAATCAGCCCCAGCATTTT	CASRRTLAASNQPQHF
TRBJ2-1	once	TRBD2	TRBV7-9	TGTGCCAGCAGCTTTATTGGCGGGAGTGACAATGAGCAGTTCTTC	CASSFIGGSDNEQFF
TRBJ2-7	-	TRBD2	TRBV9	TGTGCCAGCAGCGTAGGGGCAGCGGGAGGTTACGAGCAGTACTTC	CASSVGAAGGYEQYF
TRBJ1-1	-	TRBD1	TRBV6-6	TGTGCCAGCAGTTACCAGGGACAGGGTGAAGCTTTCTTT	CASSYQGQGEAFF
TRBJ2-7	-	TRBD1	TRBV27	TGTGCCAGCAGTCCGCCGGGACAGGACTACGAGCAGTACTTC	CASSPPGQDYEQYF
TRBJ2-4	-	-	TRBV10-3	TGTGCCATCAGTGAGTCTTCCAGGGGCGAGGCCAAAAACATTCAGTACTTC	CAISESSRGEAKNIQYF
TRBJ2-3	once	-	TRBV4-3	TGCGCCAGCAGCCAAGATGGGGGGTCCACAGATACGCAGTATTTT	CASSQDGGSTDTQYF
TRBJ1-5	-	-	TRBV25-1	TGTGCCAGCAGTGAATGGGCGAGAAGGGGTAGGAATAATCAGCCCCAGCATTTT	CASSEWARRGRNNQPQHF
TRBJ2-5	once	-	TRBV25-1	TGTGCCAGCAGTGAATGGGGCAGGGATCCGTCAGAGACCCAGTACTTC	CASSEWGRDPSETQYF
TRBJ2-2	once	TRBD2	TRBV14	TGTGCCAGCAGCCAAGCCGGGACTAGGACCGGGGAGCTGTTTTTT	CASSQAGTRTGELFF
TRBJ2-7	-	-	TRBV6-1	TGTGCCAGCAGTGAATGGGCCCTAAACGAGCAGTACTTC	CASSEWALNEQYF
TRBJ2-3	-	-	TRBV5-1	TGCGCCAGCTCCCTTTCGACAGCTAGCACAGATACGCAGTATTTT	CASSLSTASTDTQYF
TRBJ2-6	-	-	TRBV27	TGTGCCAGCACCCCCGGGCAGGCTCATCCCTCTGGGGCCAACGTCCTGACTTTC	CASTPGQAHPSGANVLTF
TRBJ2-6	-	TRBD2	TRBV27	TGTGCCAGCAGTCCGGGGACTAGCGGGTATTCTGGGGCCAACGTCCTGACTTTC	CASSPGTSGYSGANVLTF
TRBJ2-2	once	TRBD2	TRBV28	TGTGCCAGCAGTGCCGTATCCCCTTACGGGGAGGGCTTGGGGGACACCGGGGAGCTGTTTTTT	CASSAVSPYGEGLGDTGELFF
TRBJ2-3	-	-	TRBV9	TGTGCCAGCAGCGCCGGGACATCCCGGGTGGATACGCAGTATTTT	CASSAGTSRVDTQYF
TRBJ1-1	-	-	TRBV29-1	TGCAGCGTTGCATATGGGAACACTGAAGCTTTCTTT	CSVAYGNTEAFF
TRBJ2-1	-	TRBD2	TRBV19	TGTGCCAGTAGTATACTAGCGGGAGGGCCCTACAATGAGCAGTTCTTC	CASSILAGGPYNEQFF
TRBJ1-2	once	-	TRBV19	TGTGCCAGTAGCGTAAGCGGTTCCTACACCTTC	CASSVSGSYTF
TRBJ1-5	-	-	TRBV11-2	TGTGCCAGCAGCTTAGCAGGGGTTGATCAGCCCCAGCATTTT	CASSLAGVDQPQHF
TRBJ2-3	-	-	TRBV28	TGTGCCAGCAGTTCAGGACTCGGACCTAGCACAGATACGCAGTATTTT	CASSSGLGPSTDTQYF
TRBJ2-3	-	-	TRBV7-6	TGTGCCAGCAGCAGACTAGTCAGCACAGATACGCAGTATTTT	CASSRLVSTDTQYF
TRBJ2-5	-	TRBD1	TRBV25-1	TGTGCCAGCAGTGACCCGACAGGGCGGGAAGAGACCCAGTACTTC	CASSDPTGREETQYF
TRBJ1-2	-	TRBD1	TRBV28	TGTGCCAGCAGTTTCGGACAGGAGTATGGCTACACCTTC	CASSFGQEYGYTF
TRBJ1-5	-	TRBD1	TRBV7-6	TGTGCCAGCAGCTTGCGACAGGGGGGGTTCAATCAGCCCCAGCATTTT	CASSLRQGGFNQPQHF
TRBJ1-1	-	-	TRBV28	TGTGCCAGCATTCCTAGGGGCGGCTTAGGGGAAGCTTTCTTT	CASIPRGGLGEAFF
TRBJ2-2	-	-	TRBV5-6	TGTGCCAGCAGCCCGGGACAAAACACCGGGGAGCTGTTTTTT	CASSPGQNTGELFF
TRBJ2-1	once	TRBD2	TRBV5-6	TGTGCCAGCAGCTGGGGGGGAAATGAGCAGTTCTTC	CASSWGGNEQFF
TRBJ2-2	-	-	TRBV5-6	TGTGCCAGCAGCTTGGTCGAGGGGGCCGGGGAGCTGTTTTTT	CASSLVEGAGELFF
TRBJ1-5	-	-	TRBV11-2	TGTGCCAGCAGCCCCGATGCCCTTTGGAGCAATCAGCCCCAGCATTTT	CASSPDALWSNQPQHF
TRBJ2-5	-	-	TRBV12-1	TGTGCCAGCAGCTATCTAGGGGGCGCGGAATGTGGAGGAGAGACCCAGTACTTC	CASSYLGGAECGGETQYF
TRBJ2-3	-	-	TRBV5-4	TGTGCCAGCAGCCAAGGACAGGGCGGGAGGCAGTATTTT	CASSQGQGGRQYF
TRBJ2-7	-	TRBD2	TRBV11-2	TGTGCCAGCAACGGGGGGAACTCCTACGAGCAGTACTTC	CASNGGNSYEQYF
TRBJ2-7	-	TRBD1	TRBV19	TGTGCCAGTAGTCTCCGCCGTGAGACAGGGAGCCACGAGCAGTACTTC	CASSLRRETGSHEQYF
TRBJ2-2	-	-	TRBV6-1	TGTGCCAGCAGTGAACTCAGGGCGAACACCGGGGAGCTGTTTTTT	CASSELRANTGELFF
TRBJ2-7	-	TRBD1	TRBV9	TGTGCCAGCAGCCCCCGGGACAGGGTCTACGAGCAGTACTTC	CASSPRDRVYEQYF
TRBJ2-7	-	TRBD2	TRBV28	TGTGCCAGCAGTTTCCTCGGACTAGCGGGAGGAATCGAGCAGTACTTC	CASSFLGLAGGIEQYF
TRBJ1-5	-	-	TRBV7-9	TGTGCCAGCAGCCCGACCGGGCAGCCCCAGCATTTT	CASSPTGQPQHF
TRBJ1-1	-	-	TRBV28	TGTGCCAGCAGTTTAGTGGCGGAACTGATCACTGAAGCTTTCTTT	CASSLVAELITEAFF
TRBJ2-1	-	TRBD2	TRBV5-1	TGCGCCAGCAGCTTAACCGGGACTAGTAGCTATGAGCAGTTCTTC	CASSLTGTSSYEQFF